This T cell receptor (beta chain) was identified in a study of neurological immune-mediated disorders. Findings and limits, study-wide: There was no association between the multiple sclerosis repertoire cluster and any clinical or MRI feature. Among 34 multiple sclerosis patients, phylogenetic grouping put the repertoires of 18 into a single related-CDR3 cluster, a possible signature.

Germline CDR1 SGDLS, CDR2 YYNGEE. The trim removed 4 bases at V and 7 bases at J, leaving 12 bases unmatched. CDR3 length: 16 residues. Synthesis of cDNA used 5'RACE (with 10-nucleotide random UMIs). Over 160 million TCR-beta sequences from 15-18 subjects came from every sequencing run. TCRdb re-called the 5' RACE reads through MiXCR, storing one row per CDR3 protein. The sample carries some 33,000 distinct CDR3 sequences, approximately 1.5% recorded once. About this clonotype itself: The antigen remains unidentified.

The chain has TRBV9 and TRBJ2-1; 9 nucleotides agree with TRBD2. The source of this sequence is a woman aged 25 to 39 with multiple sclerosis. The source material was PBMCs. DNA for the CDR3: TGTGCCAGCAGCCCCCGGGGGAGCGGGGGGTCGAATGAGCAGTTCTTC. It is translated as CASSPRGSGGSNEQFF.